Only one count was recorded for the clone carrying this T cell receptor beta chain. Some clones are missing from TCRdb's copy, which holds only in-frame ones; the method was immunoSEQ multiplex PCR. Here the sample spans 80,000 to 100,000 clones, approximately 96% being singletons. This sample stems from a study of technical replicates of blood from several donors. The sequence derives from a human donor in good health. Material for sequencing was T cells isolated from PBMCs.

CDR3 sequence: CASSPNLQGAGTEAFF. In DNA form, the CDR3 reads TGTGCCAGCTCACCAAATCTGCAGGGGGCTGGAACTGAAGCTTTCTTT. The chain employs TRBV18 and TRBJ1-1; 8 nucleotides agree with TRBD1. This CDR3 has 16 amino acids. Unmatched junction bases numbered 10, after V lost 2 bases and J lost 5 bases. CDR1 and CDR2 (germline): KGHSH, LQKENI.